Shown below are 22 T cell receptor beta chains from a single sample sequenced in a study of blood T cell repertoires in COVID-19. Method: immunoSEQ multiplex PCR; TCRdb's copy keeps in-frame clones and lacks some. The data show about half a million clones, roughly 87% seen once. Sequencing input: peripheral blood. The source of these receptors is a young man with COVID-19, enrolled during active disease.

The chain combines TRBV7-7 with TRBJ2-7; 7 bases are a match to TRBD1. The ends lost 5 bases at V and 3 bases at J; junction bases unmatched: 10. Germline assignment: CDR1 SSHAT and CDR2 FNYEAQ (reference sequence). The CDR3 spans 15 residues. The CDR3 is CASSRNEGGFYEQYF. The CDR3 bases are TGTGCCAGCAGCCGAAACGAAGGGGGCTTCTACGAGCAGTACTTC.

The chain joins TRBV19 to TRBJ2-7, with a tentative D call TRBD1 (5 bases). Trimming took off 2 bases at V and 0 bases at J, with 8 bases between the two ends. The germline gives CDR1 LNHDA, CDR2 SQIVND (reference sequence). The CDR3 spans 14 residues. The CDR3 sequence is CASSIQQDSYEQYF. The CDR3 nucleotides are TGTGCCAGTAGTATACAACAGGACTCCTACGAGCAGTACTTC.

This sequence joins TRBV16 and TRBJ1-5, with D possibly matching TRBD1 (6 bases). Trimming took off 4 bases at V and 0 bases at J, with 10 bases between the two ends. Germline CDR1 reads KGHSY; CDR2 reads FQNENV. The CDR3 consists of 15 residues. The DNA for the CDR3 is TGTGCCAGCAGCCCAAGACAGGCTAGCAATCAGCCCCAGCATTTT. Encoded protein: CASSPRQASNQPQHF. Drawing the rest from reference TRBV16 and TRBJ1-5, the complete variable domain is GEEVAQTPKHLVRGEGQKAKLYCAPIKGHSYVFWYQQVLKNEFKFLISFQNENVFDETGMPKERFSAKCLPNSPCSLEIQATKLEDSAVYFCASSPRQASNQPQHFGDGTRLSIL.

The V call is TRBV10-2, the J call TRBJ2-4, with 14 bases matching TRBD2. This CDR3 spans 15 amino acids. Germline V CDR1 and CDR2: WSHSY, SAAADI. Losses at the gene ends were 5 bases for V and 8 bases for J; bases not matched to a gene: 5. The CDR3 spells CASSRLAGGPDIQYF. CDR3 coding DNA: TGCGCCAGCAGTAGACTAGCGGGGGGGCCCGACATTCAGTACTTC.

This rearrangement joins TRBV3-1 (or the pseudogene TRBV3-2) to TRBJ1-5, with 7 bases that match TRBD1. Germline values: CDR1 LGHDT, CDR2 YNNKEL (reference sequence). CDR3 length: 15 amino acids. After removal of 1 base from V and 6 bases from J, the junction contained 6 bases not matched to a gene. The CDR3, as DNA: TGTGCCAGCAGCCAAGGGTCAGGGGGAGGTCAGCCCCAGCATTTT. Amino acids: CASSQGSGGGQPQHF.

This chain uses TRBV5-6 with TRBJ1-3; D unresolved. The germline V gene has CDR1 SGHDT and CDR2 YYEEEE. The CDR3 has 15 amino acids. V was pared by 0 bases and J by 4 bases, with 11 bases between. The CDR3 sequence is CASSLDRKQGNTIYF. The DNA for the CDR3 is TGTGCCAGCAGCTTGGATCGAAAGCAAGGAAACACCATATATTTT.

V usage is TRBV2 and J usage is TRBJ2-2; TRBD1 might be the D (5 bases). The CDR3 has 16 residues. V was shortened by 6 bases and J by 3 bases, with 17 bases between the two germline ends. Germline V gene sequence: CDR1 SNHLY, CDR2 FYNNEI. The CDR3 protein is CASRLTGNLDTGELFF. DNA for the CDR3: TGTGCCAGCAGGCTTACAGGAAACCTCGACACCGGGGAGCTGTTTTTT.

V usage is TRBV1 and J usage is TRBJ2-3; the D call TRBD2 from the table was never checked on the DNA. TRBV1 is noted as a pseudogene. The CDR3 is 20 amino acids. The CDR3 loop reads CTSSRWGLALARGCTDTQYF. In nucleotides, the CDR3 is TGCACCAGCAGCCGCTGGGGACTAGCATTGGCAAGAGGGTGCACAGATACGCAGTATTTT.

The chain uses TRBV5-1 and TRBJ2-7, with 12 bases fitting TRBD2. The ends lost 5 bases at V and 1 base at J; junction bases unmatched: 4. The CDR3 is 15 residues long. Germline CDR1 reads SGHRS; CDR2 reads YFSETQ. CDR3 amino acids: CASSSGLAGSYEQYF. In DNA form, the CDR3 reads TGCGCCAGCAGTTCCGGACTAGCGGGATCCTACGAGCAGTACTTC.

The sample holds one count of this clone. The CDR3 spells CASSSPGELFF. CDR3 in DNA: TGTGCCAGCAGCTCCCCGGGGGAGCTGTTTTTT. The chain carries TRBV9 and TRBJ2-2; the D is unclear. V lost 4 bases and J 8 bases, leaving 6 bases between the germline ends. The CDR3 spans 11 residues. Per germline, CDR1 SGDLS and CDR2 YYNGEE.

CDR3: CASSQGVFYRVYGYTF. CDR3 nucleotides: TGTGCCAGCAGCCAAGGCGTATTTTACAGGGTGTATGGCTACACCTTC. V usage is TRBV3-1 (or the pseudogene TRBV3-2) and J usage is TRBJ1-2; possible D gene TRBD1, 6 bases. Germline-derived CDR1 and CDR2 are LGHDT and YNNKEL (reference sequence). The CDR3 is made up of 16 amino acids. With 1 base removed from V and 5 bases from J, the gap between germline ends came to 17 bases.

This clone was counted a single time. The CDR3 spells CASSYLTGGSLTEAFF. The CDR3 DNA reads as TGTGCCAGCAGTTACCTAACAGGGGGCTCACTCACTGAAGCTTTCTTT. The V gene is TRBV6-5, the J gene TRBJ1-1, with TRBD1 matching over 9 bases. With 2 bases clipped from V and 4 bases from J, the junction kept 8 bases outside the gene matches. This CDR3 is built from 16 residues. Per germline, CDR1 MNHEY and CDR2 SVGAGI.

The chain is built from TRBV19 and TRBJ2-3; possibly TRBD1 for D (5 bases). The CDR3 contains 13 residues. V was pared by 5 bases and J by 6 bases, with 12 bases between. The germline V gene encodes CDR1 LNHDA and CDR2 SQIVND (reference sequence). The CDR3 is CASSEQGQDTQYF. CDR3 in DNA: TGTGCCAGTAGTGAGCAGGGCCAGGATACGCAGTATTTT.

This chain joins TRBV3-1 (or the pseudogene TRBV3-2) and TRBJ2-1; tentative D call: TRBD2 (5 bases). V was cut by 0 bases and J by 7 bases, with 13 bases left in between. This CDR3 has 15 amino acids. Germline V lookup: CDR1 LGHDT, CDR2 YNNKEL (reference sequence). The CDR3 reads CASSQDTLTGNEQFF. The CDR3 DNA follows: TGTGCCAGCAGCCAAGATACACTTACGGGGAATGAGCAGTTCTTC.

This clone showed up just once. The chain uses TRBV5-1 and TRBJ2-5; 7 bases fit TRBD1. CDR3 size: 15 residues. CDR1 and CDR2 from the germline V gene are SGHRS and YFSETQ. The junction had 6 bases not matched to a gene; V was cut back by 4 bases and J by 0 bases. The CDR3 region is CASSPTGRHQETQYF. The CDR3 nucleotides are TGCGCCAGCAGCCCGACAGGGCGTCACCAAGAGACCCAGTACTTC. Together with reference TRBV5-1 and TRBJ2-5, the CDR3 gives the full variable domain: KAGVTQTPRYLIKTRGQQVTLSCSPISGHRSVSWYQQTPGQGLQFLFEYFSETQRNKGNFPGRFSGRQFSNSRSEMNVSTLELGDSALYLCASSPTGRHQETQYFGPGTRLLVL.

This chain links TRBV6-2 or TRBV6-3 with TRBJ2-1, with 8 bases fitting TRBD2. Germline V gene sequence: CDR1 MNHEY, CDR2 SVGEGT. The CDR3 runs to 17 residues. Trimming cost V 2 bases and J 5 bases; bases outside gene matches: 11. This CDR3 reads CASSYPALLAGHNEQFF. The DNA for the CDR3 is TGTGCCAGCAGTTACCCGGCTTTGCTAGCGGGCCACAATGAGCAGTTCTTC.

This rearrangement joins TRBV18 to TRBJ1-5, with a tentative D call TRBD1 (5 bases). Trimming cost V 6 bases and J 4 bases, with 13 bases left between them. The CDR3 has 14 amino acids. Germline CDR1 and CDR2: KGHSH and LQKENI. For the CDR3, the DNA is TGTGCCAGCTCCCAAGCCGACAGAAATCAGCCCCAGCATTTT. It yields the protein CASSQADRNQPQHF. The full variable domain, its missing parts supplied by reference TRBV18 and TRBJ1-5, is NAGVMQNPRHLVRRRGQEARLRCSPMKGHSHVYWYRQLPEEGLKFMVYLQKENIIDESGMPKERFSAEFPKEGPSILRIQQVVRGDSAAYFCASSQADRNQPQHFGDGTRLSIL.

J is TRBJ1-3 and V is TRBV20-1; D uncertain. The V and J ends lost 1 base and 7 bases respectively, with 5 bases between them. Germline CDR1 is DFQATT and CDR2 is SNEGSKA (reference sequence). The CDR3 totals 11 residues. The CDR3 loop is CSARVENTIYF. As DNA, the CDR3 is TGCAGTGCTAGAGTGGAGAACACCATATATTTT.

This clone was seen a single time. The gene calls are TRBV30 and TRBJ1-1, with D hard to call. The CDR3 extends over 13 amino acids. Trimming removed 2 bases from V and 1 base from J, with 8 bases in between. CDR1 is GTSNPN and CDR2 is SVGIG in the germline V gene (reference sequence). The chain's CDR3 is CAWSFGRNTEAFF. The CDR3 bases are TGTGCCTGGAGTTTTGGTAGGAACACTGAAGCTTTCTTT. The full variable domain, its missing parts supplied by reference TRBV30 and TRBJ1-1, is SQTIHQWPATLVQPVGSPLSLECTVEGTSNPNLYWYRQAAGRGLQLLFYSVGIGQISSEVPQNLSASRPQDRQFILSSKKLLLSDSGFYLCAWSFGRNTEAFFGQGTRLTVV.

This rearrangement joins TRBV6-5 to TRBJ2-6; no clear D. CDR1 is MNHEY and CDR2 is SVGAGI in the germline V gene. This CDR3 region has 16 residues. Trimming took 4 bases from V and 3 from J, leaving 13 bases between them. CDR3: CASSSPGSGGANVLTF. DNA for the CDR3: TGTGCCAGCAGTTCCCCCGGGTCCGGTGGGGCCAACGTCCTGACTTTC.

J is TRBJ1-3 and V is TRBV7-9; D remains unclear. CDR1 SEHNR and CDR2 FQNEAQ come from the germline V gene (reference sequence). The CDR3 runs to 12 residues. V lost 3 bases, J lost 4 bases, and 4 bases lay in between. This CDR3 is CASSLAGNTIYF. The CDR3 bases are TGTGCCAGCAGCTTGGCCGGAAACACCATATATTTT. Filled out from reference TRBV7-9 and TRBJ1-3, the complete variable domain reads DTGVSQNPRHKITKRGQNVTFRCDPISEHNRLYWYRQTLGQGPEFLTYFQNEAQLEKSRLLSDRFSAERPKGSFSTLEIQRTEQGDSAMYLCASSLAGNTIYFGEGSWLTVV.

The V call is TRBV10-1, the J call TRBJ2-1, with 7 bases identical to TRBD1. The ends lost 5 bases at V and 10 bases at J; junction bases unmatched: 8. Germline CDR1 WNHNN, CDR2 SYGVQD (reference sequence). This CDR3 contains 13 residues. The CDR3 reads CASSLTGDGEQFF. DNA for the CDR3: TGCGCCAGCAGTCTAACAGGGGATGGAGAGCAGTTCTTC.